Listed below are T cell receptor beta chains from one sample, sequenced in a study of graft-versus-host responses after intestinal transplantation. The protocol was immunoSEQ multiplex PCR, while the TCRdb copy is restricted to in-frame clones and leaves out a portion. Here the sample spans around 77,000 clones, approximately 94% being singletons. The antigens these receptors bind are not known. The material was unstimulated CD8+ T cells sorted from spleen or lymph node cells, obtained before intestinal transplant. These receptors came from a human donor who received an intestinal transplant. Both conserved end residues are part of each CDR3. Each record gives: J gene, D gene, clone size, V gene, CDR3 DNA, CDR3 protein. D genes are given only for firm matches. A row's size may be missing; if present it is once, few, many or a size class.

>TRBJ1-2|-|-|TRBV6-4
TGTGCCAGCAGTGAAGAGGTCAGTGTTACCAACTATGGCTACACCTTC
CASSEEVSVTNYGYTF
>TRBJ2-1|-|-|TRBV7-8
TGTGCCAGCAGCGCGGCCCTGTACAATGAGCAGTTCTTC
CASSAALYNEQFF
>TRBJ2-3|-|-|TRBV6-5
TGTGCCAGCAGTCCCCCTGGGTCAGATACGCAGTATTTT
CASSPPGSDTQYF
>TRBJ2-1|-|-|TRBV28
TGTGCCAGCAGTCCCTCGACAGGGAGGAGGTCTGAGCAGTTCTTC
CASSPSTGRRSEQFF
>TRBJ1-5|TRBD1|-|TRBV4-1
TGCGCCAGCAGCCAATATACAGGGGATCAGCCCCAGCATTTT
CASSQYTGDQPQHF
>TRBJ2-7|TRBD2|-|TRBV7-9
TGTGCCAGCAGCCCCGGGACTAGCGGGAGTCTCGACGAGCAGTACTTC
CASSPGTSGSLDEQYF
>TRBJ2-2|-|-|TRBV29-1
TGCAGCGTATTTACAGGGAACACCGGGGAGCTGTTTTTT
CSVFTGNTGELFF
>TRBJ2-1|TRBD2|-|TRBV30
TGTGCCTGGAGTCCCCCAGCGTGGCGGGAGATTGGGTATGAGCAGTTCTTC
CAWSPPAWREIGYEQFF
>TRBJ2-3|-|-|TRBV28
TGTGCCAGCACGAATTTCCCAGATACGCAGTATTTT
CASTNFPDTQYF
>TRBJ2-3|-|few|TRBV27
TGTGCCAGCTCCCACGACGGGGAAACAGATACGCAGTATTTT
CASSHDGETDTQYF
>TRBJ2-1|-|-|TRBV7-7
TGTGCCAGCAGCTTAGGACTAGGGGATGAGCAGTTCTTC
CASSLGLGDEQFF
>TRBJ2-5|TRBD1|-|TRBV13
TGTGCCAGCAGCTTAGGTCGGACAGGGGGCCAAGAGACCCAGTACTTC
CASSLGRTGGQETQYF
>TRBJ1-1|TRBD1|-|TRBV6-5
TGTGCCAGCAGTTACAGGGGGCTAACTGAAGCTTTCTTT
CASSYRGLTEAFF
>TRBJ1-3|-|once|TRBV7-9
TGTGCCAGCAGCGCCAGGGGATTTGGGATGGACACCATATATTTT
CASSARGFGMDTIYF
>TRBJ1-4|TRBD1|-|TRBV5-1
TGCGCCAGCAGCCTTTGGGTGTGGGGACAGGGTGGAGCAACTAATGAAAAACTGTTTTTT
CASSLWVWGQGGATNEKLFF
>TRBJ1-2|-|-|TRBV11-2
TGTGCCAGCAGCTACGAGCAGGGAGACTACACCTTC
CASSYEQGDYTF
>TRBJ2-5|-|-|TRBV5-6
TGTGCCAGCAGCTTGACGTGGGGGGGCAAAGAGACCCAGTACTTC
CASSLTWGGKETQYF
>TRBJ2-1|-|-|TRBV7-9
TGTGCCAGCAGCCCGGCGGACTATGAGCAGTTCTTC
CASSPADYEQFF
>TRBJ2-7|-|-|TRBV9
TGTGCCAGCAGCGTACAGGGAGGCTACGAGCAGTACTTC
CASSVQGGYEQYF
>TRBJ1-2|TRBD1|once|TRBV15
TGTGCCACCACCCCGGGACAGGGATCTGGCTACACCTTC
CATTPGQGSGYTF
>TRBJ2-7|-|-|TRBV6-4
TGTGCCAGCAGTGCCCGCCTTCGACGGCCCCTCTCCTACGAGCAGTACTTC
CASSARLRRPLSYEQYF
>TRBJ1-2|-|-|TRBV19
TGTGCCAGTAGTATAGATCTCAGGGAAGCTAACTATGGCTACACCTTC
CASSIDLREANYGYTF
>TRBJ2-2|TRBD2|-|TRBV27
TGTGCCAGCAGTTCGGGACTACACACCGGGGAGCTGTTTTTT
CASSSGLHTGELFF
>TRBJ1-1|-|-|TRBV2
TGTGCCAGCAGTGAAGGGTTCTCCACTGAAGCTTTCTTT
CASSEGFSTEAFF
>TRBJ2-2|-|-|TRBV13
TGTGCCAGCAGCCTCGGGATGGACAGTAACACCGGGGAGCTGTTTTTT
CASSLGMDSNTGELFF
>TRBJ1-1|-|-|TRBV6-1
TGTGCCAGCAGTGACGAGGTCCCTGAAGCTTTCTTT
CASSDEVPEAFF
>TRBJ1-2|-|-|TRBV6-5
TGTGCCAGCAGTCCGGACGATAACTATGGCTACACCTTC
CASSPDDNYGYTF
>TRBJ1-2|TRBD1|-|TRBV2
TGTGCCAGCAGTTTGAGTCAGGGGGGATCTGGCTACACCTTC
CASSLSQGGSGYTF
>TRBJ2-2|TRBD1|-|TRBV4-1
TGCGCCAGCAGCCAAGATCCGGGACCAGGGGGCAACACCGGGGAGCTGTTTTTT
CASSQDPGPGGNTGELFF
>TRBJ1-2|TRBD1|-|TRBV27
TGTGCCAGCAGTTTATGGGGACCAAGACAGGGGGCTGGCTACACCTTC
CASSLWGPRQGAGYTF